These 25 T cell receptor beta chains were sequenced from one sample in a study of T cells in localized non-small cell lung cancer. Libraries were prepared by immunoSEQ multiplex PCR; TCRdb keeps only in-frame clonotypes and omits some of them. This sample carries approximately 31,000 clones, over 65% of them seen once, and the ten largest clones take around 33%. Here the sequenced sample was peripheral blood, taken before any cancer treatment. The source of these receptors is a male donor at least 60 years old with stage II squamous cell lung carcinoma.

This chain uses TRBV4-2 with TRBJ1-1; no clear D. The CDR3 consists of 13 residues. Germline assignment: CDR1 LGHNA and CDR2 YNFKEQ. V lost 5 bases, J lost 4 bases, and 11 bases lay in between. This CDR3 is CASSAGRATEAFF. CDR3 nucleotides: TGTGCCAGCAGCGCAGGTAGGGCCACTGAAGCTTTCTTT.

The chain uses TRBV27 and TRBJ2-7; 11 bases are shared with TRBD1. V trimming: 3 bases; J trimming: 6 bases; junction bases outside the gene matches: 4. The length of the CDR3 is 14 residues. The V gene's germline CDR1 is MNHEY and CDR2 SMNVEV (reference sequence). The CDR3 region has the DNA TGTGCCAGCAGTTTCGCCGGGACAGGGGGCGAGCAGTACTTC. Its protein is CASSFAGTGGEQYF.

The rearrangement links TRBV7-9 to TRBJ2-1, with 13 positions matching TRBD2. Germline CDR1 and CDR2: SEHNR and FQNEAQ (reference sequence). Germline trimming cut 5 bases from V and 7 bases from J; bases unmatched to any gene: 11. CDR3 size: 17 residues. The CDR3 protein is CASSKSLLAGGLNEQFF. The CDR3 bases are TGTGCCAGCAGCAAGTCCCTACTAGCGGGGGGGCTTAATGAGCAGTTCTTC.

The V gene is TRBV5-1, the J gene TRBJ1-3; D gene ambiguous. The CDR3 loop spans 15 amino acids. The germline V gene has CDR1 SGHRS and CDR2 YFSETQ. With 0 bases removed from V and 6 bases from J, the gap between germline ends came to 13 bases. CDR3 in amino acids: CASSLVSGPENTIYF. The CDR3 DNA reads as TGCGCCAGCAGCTTGGTTTCCGGGCCCGAAAACACCATATATTTT.

The chain uses TRBV5-4 and TRBJ2-7; 7 bases match TRBD1. The J segment lost 6 bases and the V segment lost 3 bases, leaving 3 bases of the junction unmatched. The length of the CDR3 is 12 residues. CDR1 and CDR2 from the germline V gene are SGHNT and YYREEE (reference sequence). CDR3 loop: CASSYDRAEQYF. In DNA, the CDR3 is TGTGCCAGCAGCTACGACAGGGCCGAGCAGTACTTC.

This clone was seen only a few times. The V call is TRBV19, the J call TRBJ1-5; D not resolved. The CDR3 is made up of 15 amino acids. Germline V gene data show CDR1 as LNHDA and CDR2 as SQIVND (reference sequence). With 5 bases removed from V and 2 bases from J, the gap between germline ends came to 13 bases. CDR3 in amino acids: CASSRREVGNQPQHF. CDR3 sequence (DNA): TGTGCCAGTAGTCGGCGCGAGGTCGGCAATCAGCCCCAGCATTTT.

The V gene is TRBV29-1, the J gene TRBJ2-5; TRBD1 agrees at 7 bases. J was trimmed by 5 bases and V by 6 bases; bases with no gene match: 12. The CDR3 is 14 residues long. The germline V gene has CDR1 SQVTM and CDR2 ANQGSEA. In DNA, the CDR3 is TGCAGCGTGGCAGGGGGAAGGATTTCGGAGACCCAGTACTTC. It encodes CSVAGGRISETQYF.

The chain recombines TRBV6-5 with TRBJ2-7, with 11 nucleotides matching TRBD2. From germline, CDR1 is MNHEY and CDR2 SVGAGI. The CDR3 is made up of 14 amino acids. The J segment lost 5 bases and the V segment lost 7 bases, leaving 7 bases of the junction unmatched. CDR3 bases: TGTGCCAGCACCTCTAGCGGGGGGAGTGACGAGCAGTACTTC. Residues: CASTSSGGSDEQYF.

The rearrangement uses TRBV25-1 and TRBJ2-7; no firm D call. The CDR3 is made up of 12 amino acids. The V gene lost 7 bases and the J gene lost 1 base, with 8 bases spanning the gap. The germline V gene has CDR1 MGHDK and CDR2 SYGVNS. The CDR3 reads CASTGSSYEQYF. In DNA, the CDR3 is TGTGCCAGCACGGGCTCTTCCTACGAGCAGTACTTC.

In DNA, the CDR3 is TGTGCCAGCAGCTTAACCAGGGGAGCTGAAGCTTTCTTT. It yields the protein CASSLTRGAEAFF. This chain uses TRBV11-2 with TRBJ1-1, with D possibly being TRBD1 (6 bases). This CDR3 is 13 amino acids long. V was clipped by 2 bases and J by 6 bases, with 10 bases between them. Germline V gives CDR1 SGHAT, CDR2 FQNNGV. Full variable domain (remainder filled in from reference TRBV11-2 and TRBJ1-1): EAGVAQSPRYKIIEKRQSVAFWCNPISGHATLYWYQQILGQGPKLLIQFQNNGVVDDSQLPKDRFSAERLKGVDSTLKIQPAKLEDSAVYLCASSLTRGAEAFFGQGTRLTVV.

The chain links TRBV6-6 to TRBJ2-2, with D perhaps TRBD2 (7 bases). Trimming removed 0 bases at V and 5 bases at J, with 10 bases between. The germline V gene has CDR1 MNHNY and CDR2 SVGAGI (reference sequence). This CDR3 region has 15 residues. For the CDR3, the DNA is TGTGCCAGCAGTTACTCACAGGGAGGGACCGGGGAGCTGTTTTTT. It translates to CASSYSQGGTGELFF.

The J gene is TRBJ2-7, the V gene TRBV7-9, with D possibly TRBD1 on 6 matching bases. Trimming took off 4 bases at V and 3 bases at J, with 16 bases between the two ends. This CDR3 comprises 15 residues. The germline CDR1 and CDR2 sequences are SEHNR and FQNEAQ (reference sequence). Written as DNA, the CDR3 is TGTGCCAGCAGCTCCTCCCGGGACACTATCTACGAGCAGTACTTC. Its translation: CASSSSRDTIYEQYF.

This chain joins TRBV5-5 and TRBJ2-3, with TRBD2 identical over 11 bases. The CDR3 totals 16 residues. The J segment lost 1 base and the V segment lost 0 bases, leaving 1 base of the junction unmatched. Germline values: CDR1 SGHKS, CDR2 YYEKEE (reference sequence). CDR3 loop: CASSLGGLAGTDTQYF. DNA for the CDR3: TGTGCCAGCAGCTTGGGGGGACTAGCGGGCACAGATACGCAGTATTTT.

The sample holds one count of this clone. This rearrangement joins TRBV7-9 to TRBJ2-1; 7 nucleotides line up with TRBD2. V gave up 7 bases and J gave up 3 bases; unmatched junction bases: 12. CDR1 is SEHNR, CDR2 FQNEAQ, per germline (reference sequence). This CDR3 contains 16 residues. The CDR3 reads CASTTGGLTIYNEQFF. In DNA, the CDR3 is TGTGCCAGCACCACCGGGGGGTTAACCATCTACAATGAGCAGTTCTTC.

This CDR3 reads CAISAGPLSYEQYF. The CDR3 DNA is TGTGCCATCAGCGCCGGGCCTCTCAGCTACGAGCAGTACTTC. This chain joins TRBV10-3 and TRBJ2-7; no reliable D call. CDR1 is ENHRY, CDR2 SYGVKD, per germline. This CDR3 region has 14 residues. V lost 6 bases to trimming and J lost 3 bases, with 15 bases between them.

The V gene is TRBV6-1, the J gene TRBJ1-5, with 7 positions matching TRBD1. This CDR3 region has 13 residues. Germline CDR1 is MNHNS and CDR2 is SASEGT. After removal of 9 bases from V and 4 bases from J, the junction contained 6 bases not matched to a gene. This chain's CDR3 is CASTGTVNQPQHF. The DNA of the CDR3 is TGTGCCAGTACCGGGACAGTGAATCAGCCCCAGCATTTT.

This clone was seen just once. The CDR3 reads CASSSIGQGGAFF. Written as DNA, the CDR3 is TGTGCCAGCAGCTCTATCGGCCAGGGAGGAGCTTTCTTT. The chain couples TRBV7-8 to TRBJ1-1; weak D call: TRBD1 (5 bases). Between the trimmed V and J ends, which lost 4 bases and 10 bases, there was a span of 16 bases. The germline V gene encodes CDR1 SGHVS and CDR2 FQNEAQ. There are 13 residues in the CDR3.

The J gene is TRBJ2-1, the V gene TRBV27, with 9 nucleotides matching TRBD1. J was trimmed by 8 bases and V by 5 bases; bases with no gene match: 7. CDR1 MNHEY and CDR2 SMNVEV come from the germline V gene (reference sequence). The CDR3 has 14 residues. The CDR3 coding sequence is TGTGCCAGCAGTCGGACAGGGGTCGGCGATGAGCAGTTCTTC. Protein product: CASSRTGVGDEQFF.

The rearrangement links TRBV9 to TRBJ2-5; D call uncertain. The CDR3 sequence is 14 residues long. V gave up 0 bases and J gave up 3 bases, with 9 bases separating them. The V gene's germline CDR1 is SGDLS and CDR2 YYNGEE. Here the CDR3 DNA reads TGTGCCAGCAGCGTAGACCGCTGGAAAGAGACCCAGTACTTC. This translates into CASSVDRWKETQYF.

The V gene is TRBV2, the J gene TRBJ2-3, with 14 bases that match TRBD2. V lost 0 bases, J lost 5 bases, and 1 base stayed unmatched. Looked up from germline, CDR1 is SNHLY and CDR2 is FYNNEI. CDR3 length: 16 amino acids. The CDR3 DNA sequence: TGTGCCAGCAGTGAAGCGACTAGCGGGAGGGGAGATACGCAGTATTTT. Translating it yields CASSEATSGRGDTQYF.

The chain combines TRBV6-6 with TRBJ2-7; D gene unclear. The germline gives CDR1 MNHNY, CDR2 SVGAGI (reference sequence). Trimming took off 10 bases at V and 5 bases at J, with 12 bases between the two ends. This CDR3 comprises 11 residues. The CDR3 DNA reads TGTGCCACCTCGGAGCTCCACGAGCAGTACTTC. Protein sequence: CATSELHEQYF.

The chain employs TRBV5-6 and TRBJ2-7; 11 nucleotides align to TRBD1. The CDR3 runs 14 residues. Trimming cost V 5 bases and J 2 bases; bases outside gene matches: 3. Germline loops: CDR1 SGHDT, CDR2 YYEEEE. In DNA, the CDR3 is TGTGCCAGCAGAGGGACAGGGGGTCCCTACGAGCAGTACTTC. This codes for CASRGTGGPYEQYF.

The chain recombines TRBV11-2 with TRBJ2-3; 7 bases are shared with TRBD2. The CDR3 length is 15 residues. The germline V gene has CDR1 SGHAT and CDR2 FQNNGV. The V and J ends lost 4 bases and 2 bases, in that order; junction bases with no gene match: 6. The CDR3 DNA reads as TGTGCCAGCAGCTCCGAGGGAGGGGTCACAGATACGCAGTATTTT. Translated: CASSSEGGVTDTQYF.

This chain uses TRBV7-2 with TRBJ2-5; perhaps TRBD1 as D (6 bases). Looked up from germline, CDR1 is SGHTA and CDR2 is FQGNSA. The V gene lost 0 bases and the J gene lost 8 bases, with 13 bases spanning the gap. The CDR3 runs 14 residues. The CDR3 nucleotides read TGTGCCAGCAGCTTAGCGCGTCAGGGGTCAACCCAGTACTTC. It is translated as CASSLARQGSTQYF.

The chain uses TRBV30 and TRBJ1-1; a possible D gene is TRBD1 (5 bases). The germline V gene encodes CDR1 GTSNPN and CDR2 SVGIG (reference sequence). Trimming pared 6 bases from V and 3 bases from J, leaving 14 bases between. The length of the CDR3 is 13 residues. CDR3: CACTGGRDTEAFF. The CDR3 DNA reads as TGTGCCTGTACCGGGGGGAGGGACACTGAAGCTTTCTTT. The variable domain in full, completed from reference TRBV30 and TRBJ1-1, reads SQTIHQWPATLVQPVGSPLSLECTVEGTSNPNLYWYRQAAGRGLQLLFYSVGIGQISSEVPQNLSASRPQDRQFILSSKKLLLSDSGFYLCACTGGRDTEAFFGQGTRLTVV.